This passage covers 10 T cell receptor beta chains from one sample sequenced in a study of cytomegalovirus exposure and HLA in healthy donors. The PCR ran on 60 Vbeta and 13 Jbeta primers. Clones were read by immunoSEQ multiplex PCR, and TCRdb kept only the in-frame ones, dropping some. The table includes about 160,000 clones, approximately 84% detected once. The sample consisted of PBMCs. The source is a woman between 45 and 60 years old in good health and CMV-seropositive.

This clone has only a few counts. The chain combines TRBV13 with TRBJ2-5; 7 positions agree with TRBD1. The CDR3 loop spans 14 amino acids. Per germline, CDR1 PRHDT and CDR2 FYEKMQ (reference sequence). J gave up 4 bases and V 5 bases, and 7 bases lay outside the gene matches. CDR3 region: CASSPRDSRETQYF. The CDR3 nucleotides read TGTGCCAGCAGCCCCCGGGACAGCCGAGAGACCCAGTACTTC.

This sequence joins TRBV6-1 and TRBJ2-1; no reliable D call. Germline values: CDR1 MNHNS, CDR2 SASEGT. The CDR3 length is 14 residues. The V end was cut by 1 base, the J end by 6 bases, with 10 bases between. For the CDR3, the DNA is TGTGCCAGCAGTGAAGTTAAGCCACCCAATGAGCAGTTCTTC. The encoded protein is CASSEVKPPNEQFF.

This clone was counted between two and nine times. This chain's CDR3 is CASSRQGGSSYEQYF. Here the CDR3 DNA reads TGTGCCAGCAGCAGACAGGGTGGAAGCTCCTACGAGCAGTACTTC. V and J are TRBV21-1 and TRBJ2-7; the DNA was not compared with TRBD1, the D call given in the table. TRBV21-1 is a pseudogene. The CDR3 extends over 15 amino acids.

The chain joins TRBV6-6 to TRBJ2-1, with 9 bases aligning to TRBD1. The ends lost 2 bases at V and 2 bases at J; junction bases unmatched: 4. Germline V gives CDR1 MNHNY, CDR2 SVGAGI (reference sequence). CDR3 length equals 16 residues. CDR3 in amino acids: CASSYRGQGAYNEQFF. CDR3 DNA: TGTGCCAGCAGTTACCGGGGACAGGGAGCCTACAATGAGCAGTTCTTC.

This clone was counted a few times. The CDR3 DNA sequence: TGTGCCTGGGTTCGTTGCAGTCATCAGCCCCAGCATTTT. Protein: CAWVRCSHQPQHF. This chain links TRBV30 with TRBJ1-5; D gene unclear. The CDR3 extends over 13 amino acids. V was trimmed by 5 bases and J by 5 bases, leaving 13 bases between them. Germline V gene sequence: CDR1 GTSNPN, CDR2 SVGIG (reference sequence).

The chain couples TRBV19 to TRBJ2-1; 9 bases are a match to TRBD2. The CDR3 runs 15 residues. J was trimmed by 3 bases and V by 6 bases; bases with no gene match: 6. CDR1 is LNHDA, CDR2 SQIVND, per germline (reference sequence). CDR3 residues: CASSNSGRYYNEQFF. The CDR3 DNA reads TGTGCCAGTAGCAATAGCGGGAGATACTACAATGAGCAGTTCTTC. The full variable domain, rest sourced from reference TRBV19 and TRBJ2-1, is DGGITQSPKYLFRKEGQNVTLSCEQNLNHDAMYWYRQDPGQGLRLIYYSQIVNDFQKGDIAEGYSVSREKKESFPLTVTSAQKNPTAFYLCASSNSGRYYNEQFFGPGTRLTVL.

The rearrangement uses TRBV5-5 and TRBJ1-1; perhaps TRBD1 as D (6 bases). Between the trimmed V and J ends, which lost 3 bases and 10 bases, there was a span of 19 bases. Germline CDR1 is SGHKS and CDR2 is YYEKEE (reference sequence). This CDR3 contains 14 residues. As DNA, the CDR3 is TGTGCCAGCAGCTCACCTCAGGGGCACCTTGGAGCTTTCTTT. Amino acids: CASSSPQGHLGAFF.

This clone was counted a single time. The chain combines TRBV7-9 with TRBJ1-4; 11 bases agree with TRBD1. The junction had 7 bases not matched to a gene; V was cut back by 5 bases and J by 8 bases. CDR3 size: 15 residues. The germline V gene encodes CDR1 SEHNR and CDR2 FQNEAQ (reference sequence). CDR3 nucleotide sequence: TGTGCCAGCAGCACCCGGACAGGGGGCGTAGAAAAACTGTTTTTT. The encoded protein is CASSTRTGGVEKLFF.

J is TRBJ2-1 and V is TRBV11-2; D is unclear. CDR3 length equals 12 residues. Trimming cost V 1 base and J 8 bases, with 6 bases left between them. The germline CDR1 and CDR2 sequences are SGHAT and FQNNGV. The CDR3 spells CASSLAGDEQFF. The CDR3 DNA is TGTGCCAGCAGCTTAGCCGGAGATGAGCAGTTCTTC. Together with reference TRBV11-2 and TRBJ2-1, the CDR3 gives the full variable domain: EAGVAQSPRYKIIEKRQSVAFWCNPISGHATLYWYQQILGQGPKLLIQFQNNGVVDDSQLPKDRFSAERLKGVDSTLKIQPAKLEDSAVYLCASSLAGDEQFFGPGTRLTVL.

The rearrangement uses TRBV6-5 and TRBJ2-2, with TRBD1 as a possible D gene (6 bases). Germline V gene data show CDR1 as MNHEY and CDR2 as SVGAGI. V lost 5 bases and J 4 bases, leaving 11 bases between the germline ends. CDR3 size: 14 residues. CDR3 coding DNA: TGTGCCAGCAGTCAGGGACAAGTCACCGGGGAGCTGTTTTTT. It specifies CASSQGQVTGELFF.